One and the same sample provided the 25 T cell receptor beta chains below, sequenced in a study of blood T cell repertoires in COVID-19. Profiling relied on immunoSEQ multiplex PCR, and the TCRdb table lists in-frame clones only, not all of them. The sample holds hundreds of thousands of clones, 85% to 90% seen once. Sequencing used peripheral blood. The receptors here all came from a man between 60 and 75 years old with acute or convalescent COVID-19.

In DNA, the CDR3 is TGCGCCAGCAGCTTGGCCGGTGGCTACACCTTC. This gives the protein CASSLAGGYTF. The gene calls are TRBV5-1 and TRBJ1-2; D is uncertain. Trimming stripped 0 bases from V and 7 bases from J, with 4 bases between. The CDR3 covers 11 residues. CDR1 and CDR2 (germline): SGHRS, YFSETQ.

The gene calls are TRBV3-1 (or the pseudogene TRBV3-2) and TRBJ1-1, with a weak D call TRBD1 (5 bases). Germline CDR1 and CDR2: LGHDT and YNNKEL (reference sequence). The CDR3 is 14 residues long. V lost 5 bases and J lost 3, with 13 bases in between. The CDR3 DNA sequence: TGTGCCAGCAGCTACGGGGGGGTGGACACTGAAGCTTTCTTT. This sequence encodes CASSYGGVDTEAFF.

The CDR3 here is CASSLANTGTEAFF. CDR3 nucleotides: TGTGCCAGCAGCTTAGCCAACACGGGCACTGAAGCTTTCTTT. The chain couples TRBV7-2 to TRBJ1-1; no definite D call. The CDR3 has 14 amino acids. Germline CDR1 reads SGHTA; CDR2 reads FQGNSA. The V gene lost 0 bases and the J gene lost 4 bases, with 9 bases spanning the gap.

This chain links TRBV11-1 with TRBJ1-1, with D uncertain. Germline loops: CDR1 SGHAT, CDR2 FQDESV (reference sequence). The length of the CDR3 is 13 residues. Trimming removed 1 base at V and 4 bases at J, with 7 bases between. DNA for the CDR3: TGTGCCAGCAGCTTAGTGGTCAGCACTGAAGCTTTCTTT. Its protein is CASSLVVSTEAFF.

The rearrangement joins TRBV5-1 to TRBJ2-1, with 11 bases identical to TRBD1. The CDR3 runs to 16 residues. J lost 5 bases, V lost 0 bases, and 4 bases had no gene match. CDR1 is SGHRS and CDR2 is YFSETQ in the germline V gene. CDR3 bases: TGCGCCAGCAGCTTGGTTCAGGGACAGGGGGACAATGAGCAGTTCTTC. Amino acids: CASSLVQGQGDNEQFF.

The genes are TRBV18 and TRBJ2-7; D is possibly TRBD1 (6 bases). In germline, CDR1 is KGHSH, CDR2 LQKENI. The CDR3 extends over 14 amino acids. The germline V and J ends were trimmed by 3 bases and 1 base, with 10 bases remaining between them. CDR3 coding DNA: TGTGCCAGCTCACCGCTGACAGGTTCCTACGAGCAGTACTTC. It is translated as CASSPLTGSYEQYF.

The CDR3 region is CAISNGQGVYEQYF. The CDR3 coding sequence is TGTGCCATCAGTAACGGACAGGGAGTATACGAGCAGTACTTC. The V and J genes are TRBV10-3 and TRBJ2-7; 8 bases align to TRBD1. With 5 bases clipped from V and 4 bases from J, the junction kept 7 bases outside the gene matches. The CDR3 extends over 14 amino acids. The germline gives CDR1 ENHRY, CDR2 SYGVKD.

The chain joins TRBV19 to TRBJ2-3; D unresolved. The germline V and J ends were trimmed by 5 bases and 2 bases, with 8 bases remaining between them. Germline CDR1 LNHDA, CDR2 SQIVND (reference sequence). The length of the CDR3 is 13 residues. The CDR3 reads CASSFANTDTQYF. CDR3 coding DNA: TGTGCCAGTAGTTTTGCTAACACAGATACGCAGTATTTT.

V and J are TRBV2 and TRBJ1-1; D call uncertain. V lost 3 bases, J lost 8 bases, and 7 bases lay in between. In germline, CDR1 is SNHLY, CDR2 FYNNEI. This CDR3 has 11 amino acids. Written as DNA, the CDR3 is TGTGCCAGCAGTGAGGCGGAGGAAGCTTTCTTT. Its translation is CASSEAEEAFF.

The V call is TRBV11-2, the J call TRBJ2-3, with 14 bases identical to TRBD2. V shed 6 bases and J 6 bases; nucleotides not matched to a gene: 8. Germline V gives CDR1 SGHAT, CDR2 FQNNGV. This CDR3 region has 16 residues. CDR3 bases: TGTGCCAGCAGTCTTCAGGGACTAGCGGGGGTGGATACGCAGTATTTT. Its translation: CASSLQGLAGVDTQYF.

At least ten counts were recorded for this clone. J is TRBJ1-1 and V is TRBV27; weak D call: TRBD1 (5 bases). The germline CDR1 and CDR2 sequences are MNHEY and SMNVEV (reference sequence). V was trimmed by 6 bases and J by 6 bases, leaving 17 bases between them. The CDR3 is 14 amino acids. CDR3 loop: CASRPGTGVAEAFF. Here the CDR3 DNA reads TGTGCCAGCAGGCCCGGGACGGGAGTAGCTGAAGCTTTCTTT.

V gene TRBV5-1 combines with J gene TRBJ2-1; a possible D gene is TRBD1 (6 bases). The CDR3 spans 14 residues. Germline assignment: CDR1 SGHRS and CDR2 YFSETQ. V lost 5 bases and J lost 3, with 12 bases in between. CDR3 residues: CASSRGLGYNEQFF. In DNA form, the CDR3 reads TGCGCCAGCAGTAGGGGGTTAGGCTACAATGAGCAGTTCTTC.

The chain combines TRBV19 with TRBJ1-1; 10 nucleotides align to TRBD1. This CDR3 contains 16 residues. Per the germline V gene, CDR1 is LNHDA and CDR2 is SQIVND (reference sequence). The V and J ends lost 4 bases and 3 bases, in that order; junction bases with no gene match: 8. CDR3 DNA sequence: TGTGCCAGTAGTACCCGCCCCGGACAGGGGGACACTGAAGCTTTCTTT. It specifies CASSTRPGQGDTEAFF. The whole variable domain, remainder taken from reference TRBV19 and TRBJ1-1, is DGGITQSPKYLFRKEGQNVTLSCEQNLNHDAMYWYRQDPGQGLRLIYYSQIVNDFQKGDIAEGYSVSREKKESFPLTVTSAQKNPTAFYLCASSTRPGQGDTEAFFGQGTRLTVV.

The sample holds one count of this clone. The V gene is TRBV7-8, the J gene TRBJ2-5; weak D call: TRBD2 (6 bases). V gave up 5 bases and J gave up 5 bases, with 15 bases separating them. CDR1 SGHVS and CDR2 FQNEAQ come from the germline V gene. The CDR3 is made up of 14 amino acids. The CDR3 nucleotides are TGTGCCAGCAGCCTCGAGGAGGGTTGGGAGACCCAGTACTTC. Amino acid sequence: CASSLEEGWETQYF.

This chain connects TRBV3-1 (or the pseudogene TRBV3-2) to TRBJ2-7; 9 bases fit TRBD2. Germline CDR1 LGHDT, CDR2 YNNKEL (reference sequence). The CDR3 has 14 residues. Trimming at V came to 4 bases and at J to 2 bases, leaving 3 bases not matched to a gene. CDR3 in amino acids: CASSLSGGTYEQYF. The CDR3 coding sequence is TGTGCCAGCAGCCTTAGCGGGGGTACCTACGAGCAGTACTTC.

J is TRBJ2-7 and V is TRBV4-3, with 12 bases aligning to TRBD1. The trim removed 0 bases at V and 6 bases at J, leaving 6 bases unmatched. The CDR3 is 16 residues long. From germline, CDR1 is LGHNA and CDR2 YSLEER. CDR3 sequence reads: CASSQDTGQGASEQYF. The CDR3 coding sequence is TGCGCCAGCAGCCAAGACACGGGACAGGGGGCGTCCGAGCAGTACTTC.

The chain employs TRBV19 and TRBJ1-5; D might be TRBD1 (6 bases). The CDR3 is made up of 17 amino acids. Trimming stripped 3 bases from V and 0 bases from J, with 15 bases between. Germline-derived CDR1 and CDR2 are LNHDA and SQIVND (reference sequence). CDR3 bases: TGTGCCAGTAGTATCGGGACACTAGGATATAGCAATCAGCCCCAGCATTTT. It specifies CASSIGTLGYSNQPQHF.

This sequence joins TRBV5-6 and TRBJ1-2; TRBD1 aligns across 8 bases. In germline, CDR1 is SGHDT, CDR2 YYEEEE. The CDR3 spans 14 residues. Unmatched junction bases numbered 5, after V lost 4 bases and J lost 3 bases. The CDR3 sequence is CASSLTGVDYGYTF. The DNA for the CDR3 is TGTGCCAGCAGCCTGACAGGGGTTGACTATGGCTACACCTTC.

In its sample, this clone was seen once. V is TRBV7-9 and J is TRBJ1-2; D is perhaps TRBD1 (6 bases). The CDR3 is 14 amino acids. Trimming pared 4 bases from V and 4 bases from J, leaving 13 bases between. From germline, CDR1 is SEHNR and CDR2 FQNEAQ (reference sequence). The CDR3 spells CASSSQGAPYGYTF. In nucleotides, the CDR3 is TGTGCCAGCAGCTCACAGGGAGCTCCCTATGGCTACACCTTC.

The genes are TRBV29-1 and TRBJ2-2, with 7 bases aligning to TRBD1. V lost 6 bases to trimming and J lost 4 bases; unmatched junction nucleotides: 11. From germline, CDR1 is SQVTM and CDR2 ANQGSEA. The CDR3 length is 15 residues. The CDR3, as DNA: TGCAGCGTGGGGGAGAGGGGGCGTCGCACCGGGGAGCTGTTTTTT. This encodes CSVGERGRRTGELFF.

The rearrangement links TRBV28 to TRBJ2-7; 8 positions match TRBD2. Trimming at V came to 6 bases and at J to 3 bases, leaving 10 bases not matched to a gene. Germline assignment: CDR1 MDHEN and CDR2 SYDVKM. The CDR3 spans 15 residues. The CDR3 here is CASSDPGGLDYEQYF. The CDR3 DNA reads TGTGCCAGCAGCGACCCTGGGGGACTAGACTACGAGCAGTACTTC.

The J gene is TRBJ2-5, the V gene TRBV15, with D possibly being TRBD1 (7 bases). Deletions cut 4 bases from V and 5 bases from J, with 20 bases between. The CDR3 consists of 16 residues. CDR1 and CDR2 from the germline V gene are LNHNV and YYDKDF (reference sequence). Here the CDR3 reads CATSNPLRGAGETQYF. The CDR3 DNA follows: TGTGCCACCAGCAATCCCCTCAGGGGGGCCGGGGAGACCCAGTACTTC.

The chain is built from TRBV7-3 and TRBJ2-2, with 9 nucleotides matching TRBD1. Germline V CDR1 and CDR2: SGHTA, FQGTGA. This CDR3 has 17 residues. V shed 1 base and J 2 bases; nucleotides not matched to a gene: 5. The CDR3 nucleotides read TGTGCCAGCAGCTTAAGCGGGGACAGGGCCAACACCGGGGAGCTGTTTTTT. Amino acid sequence: CASSLSGDRANTGELFF.

The chain has TRBV5-1 and TRBJ2-7; tentative D call: TRBD2 (5 bases). V dropped 0 bases and J dropped 0 bases, with 10 bases sitting between them. The germline CDR1 and CDR2 sequences are SGHRS and YFSETQ. There are 15 residues in the CDR3. Here the CDR3 reads CASSLARGSSYEQYF. The CDR3 DNA follows: TGCGCCAGCAGCTTGGCACGGGGAAGCTCCTACGAGCAGTACTTC.

This clone was found once. This sequence joins TRBV4-2 and TRBJ2-7; maybe TRBD1 (7 bases). V gave up 4 bases and J gave up 6 bases, with 22 bases separating them. This CDR3 contains 16 residues. The germline V gene encodes CDR1 LGHNA and CDR2 YNFKEQ. CDR3 amino acids: CASSPGGTAFLAEQYF. In nucleotides, the CDR3 is TGTGCCAGCAGCCCTGGAGGGACAGCGTTCTTGGCCGAGCAGTACTTC.